The 21 T cell receptor beta chains in this list originate from one sample, sequenced in a study of T-cell memory formation after mild COVID-19. In TCRdb, the 5' RACE reads were re-called with MiXCR into one record per CDR3 protein. The table shows around 400,000 distinct CDR3 sequences, with 20% to 25% occurring only once. The specimen sequenced was PBMCs or a T cell subset sorted from them (not recorded which). These receptors all stem from an adult woman who had mild COVID-19 (a few samples of this study predate the infection). Cell type and time point are not known.

Only a few counts were recorded for this clonotype. In nucleotides, the CDR3 is TGTGCCAGCAGTTCCAGGACAGGGGTAGGGGAGCAGTACTTC. Translation: CASSSRTGVGEQYF. V gene TRBV27 combines with J gene TRBJ2-7, with TRBD1 identical over 9 bases. The trim removed 4 bases at V and 7 bases at J, leaving 8 bases unmatched. CDR3 length: 14 amino acids. Germline CDR1 and CDR2: MNHEY and SMNVEV (reference sequence).

This clonotype was observed a handful of times. The V call is TRBV5-1, the J call TRBJ1-2; D unclear. The V gene lost 2 bases and the J gene lost 6 bases, with 8 bases spanning the gap. The germline CDR1 and CDR2 sequences are SGHRS and YFSETQ. The CDR3 is made up of 12 amino acids. In DNA, the CDR3 is TGCGCCAGCAGCTTTCAAGCGGATGGCTACACCTTC. This sequence encodes CASSFQADGYTF.

This CDR3 is CASSHTSGVQETQYF. The CDR3 DNA sequence: TGTGCCAGCAGCCATACTAGCGGAGTTCAAGAGACCCAGTACTTC. The V and J genes are TRBV3-1 and TRBJ2-5; 8 bases match TRBD2. The CDR3 is 15 residues long. V shed 3 bases, J shed 2 bases, and the junction held 5 bases outside the gene matches. Germline V lookup: CDR1 LGHDT, CDR2 YNNKEL (reference sequence).

This chain connects TRBV6-1 to TRBJ1-2; TRBD1 matches 7 bases. The trim removed 1 base at V and 3 bases at J, leaving 5 bases unmatched. The CDR3 is 15 residues long. The V gene's germline CDR1 is MNHNS and CDR2 SASEGT. CDR3 coding DNA: TGTGCCAGCAGTGAAGGAGGGGGCTTATACTATGGCTACACCTTC. Its translation is CASSEGGGLYYGYTF.

The chain joins TRBV12-5 to TRBJ1-2; D is undetermined. Trimming took off 1 base at V and 3 bases at J, with 9 bases between the two ends. CDR1 is LGHNT, CDR2 FRNRAP, per germline. The CDR3 runs to 14 residues. CDR3 bases: TGTGCTAGTGGTTTGGGCAACAATGACTATGGCTACACCTTC. It specifies CASGLGNNDYGYTF.

In nucleotides, the CDR3 is TGCAGTGCTAGAAATGGGGGGGCGGGAGAGACCCAGTACTTC. It encodes CSARNGGAGETQYF. The rearrangement links TRBV20-1 to TRBJ2-5, with D possibly matching TRBD2 (7 bases). The V end was cut by 2 bases, the J end by 4 bases, with 14 bases between. This CDR3 has 14 amino acids. CDR1 DFQATT and CDR2 SNEGSKA come from the germline V gene (reference sequence).

The genes are TRBV24-1 and TRBJ1-1; D possibly corresponds to TRBD1 (5 bases). Germline V gives CDR1 KGHDR, CDR2 SFDVKD. This CDR3 contains 14 residues. V was cut by 7 bases and J by 0 bases, with 11 bases left in between. The CDR3 region is CATSAGPMNTEAFF. In nucleotides, the CDR3 is TGTGCCACCAGCGCGGGACCCATGAACACTGAAGCTTTCTTT.

The rearrangement links TRBV30 to TRBJ1-1; tentative D call: TRBD1 (5 bases). V lost 0 bases to trimming and J lost 4 bases, with 9 bases between them. The CDR3 totals 13 residues. The germline CDR1 and CDR2 sequences are GTSNPN and SVGIG (reference sequence). The CDR3 region is CAWSVRRGTEAFF. CDR3 in DNA: TGTGCCTGGAGTGTACGGAGGGGCACTGAAGCTTTCTTT.

This clonotype was seen many times. V usage is TRBV4-2 and J usage is TRBJ2-7; D gene ambiguous. The CDR3 is made up of 15 amino acids. Germline assignment: CDR1 LGHNA and CDR2 YNFKEQ. Trimming pared 0 bases from V and 0 bases from J, leaving 9 bases between. Here the CDR3 reads CASSQESASSYEQYF. In DNA, the CDR3 is TGTGCCAGCAGCCAAGAGTCGGCCTCCTCCTACGAGCAGTACTTC.

This clonotype was counted only a few times. V is TRBV29-1 and J is TRBJ1-1; D ambiguous. V shed 6 bases and J shed 8 bases, with 10 bases lying between them. CDR1 is SQVTM, CDR2 ANQGSEA, per germline. CDR3 length: 10 residues. The CDR3 loop reads CSVRVLEAFF. DNA of the CDR3: TGCAGCGTGAGGGTACTCGAAGCTTTCTTT. Full variable domain (outside the CDR3, taken from reference TRBV29-1 and TRBJ1-1): SAVISQKPSRDICQRGTSLTIQCQVDSQVTMMFWYRQQPGQSLTLIATANQGSEATYESGFVIDKFPISRPNLTFSTLTVSNMSPEDSSIYLCSVRVLEAFFGQGTRLTVV.

The V and J genes are TRBV29-1 and TRBJ1-2; D gene unclear. This CDR3 comprises 10 residues. Germline V gives CDR1 SQVTM, CDR2 ANQGSEA. V lost 6 bases and J 6 bases, leaving 8 bases between the germline ends. This CDR3 is CSVRSNGYTF. The CDR3 bases are TGCAGCGTGCGATCCAATGGCTACACCTTC.

The gene calls are TRBV7-6 and TRBJ1-2, with 7 bases identical to TRBD1. Germline V gene sequence: CDR1 SGHVS, CDR2 FNYEAQ. The CDR3 length is 15 residues. Trimming removed 4 bases from V and 8 bases from J; junction bases left unmatched: 13. CDR3: CASSSQQGRTMGYTF. Here the CDR3 DNA reads TGTGCCAGCAGCTCCCAACAGGGGAGGACTATGGGCTACACCTTC. Full variable domain (remainder filled in from reference TRBV7-6 and TRBJ1-2): GAGVSQSPRYKVTKRGQDVALRCDPISGHVSLYWYRQALGQGPEFLTYFNYEAQQDKSGLPNDRFSAERPEGSISTLTIQRTEQRDSAMYRCASSSQQGRTMGYTFGSGTRLTVV.

The rearrangement links TRBV5-6 to TRBJ2-5; TRBD2 might be the D (5 bases). V lost 0 bases and J 9 bases, leaving 21 bases between the germline ends. The length of the CDR3 is 16 residues. Germline lookup yields CDR1 SGHDT and CDR2 YYEEEE. This CDR3 is CASSLDEGVPREAQYF. The CDR3 DNA follows: TGTGCCAGCAGCTTGGATGAGGGAGTCCCAAGAGAAGCCCAGTACTTC. Together with reference TRBV5-6 and TRBJ2-5, the CDR3 gives the full variable domain: DAGVTQSPTHLIKTRGQQVTLRCSPKSGHDTVSWYQQALGQGPQFIFQYYEEEERQRGNFPDRFSGHQFPNYSSELNVNALLLGDSALYLCASSLDEGVPREAQYFGPGTRLLVL.

The chain recombines TRBV20-1 with TRBJ2-3; maybe TRBD1 (5 bases). V lost 5 bases to trimming and J lost 0 bases, with 15 bases between them. The CDR3 extends over 15 amino acids. Germline V CDR1 and CDR2: DFQATT, SNEGSKA (reference sequence). CDR3 region: CSAYGQGFSTDTQYF. CDR3 nucleotide sequence: TGCAGTGCTTATGGGCAGGGCTTTAGCACAGATACGCAGTATTTT.

V gene TRBV20-1 combines with J gene TRBJ2-3; no reliable D call. The CDR3 is 14 amino acids. The germline gives CDR1 DFQATT, CDR2 SNEGSKA (reference sequence). V gave up 0 bases and J gave up 3 bases, with 10 bases separating them. As DNA, the CDR3 is TGCAGTGCTAGAGATCGTCTCGGGACAGATACGCAGTATTTT. Its translation: CSARDRLGTDTQYF.

This clonotype was seen more than once but under ten times. The rearrangement links TRBV7-9 to TRBJ1-1, with 8 bases lining up with TRBD1. CDR3 length: 12 amino acids. Germline trimming cut 6 bases from V and 4 bases from J; bases unmatched to any gene: 1. Germline V gives CDR1 SEHNR, CDR2 FQNEAQ (reference sequence). The CDR3 bases are TGTGCCAGCAGGGGGACAGGCACTGAAGCTTTCTTT. Translation gives CASRGTGTEAFF.

The genes are TRBV20-1 and TRBJ1-1; TRBD1 aligns across 7 bases. The CDR3 covers 14 residues. Trimming cost V 1 base and J 0 bases; bases outside gene matches: 2. Germline CDR1 DFQATT, CDR2 SNEGSKA (reference sequence). CDR3 amino acids: CSARADRVNTEAFF. CDR3 DNA: TGCAGTGCTAGAGCCGACAGGGTGAACACTGAAGCTTTCTTT.

This rearrangement joins TRBV6-5 to TRBJ2-7; TRBD1 agrees at 9 bases. This CDR3 comprises 14 residues. CDR1 is MNHEY, CDR2 SVGAGI, per germline. V lost 2 bases and J lost 5; bases outside the gene matches: 4. CDR3 coding DNA: TGTGCCAGCAGTTACGACAGGGGGTATAACGAGCAGTACTTC. Protein product: CASSYDRGYNEQYF.

V gene TRBV7-9 combines with J gene TRBJ2-7; no reliable D call. With 1 base removed from V and 6 bases from J, the gap between germline ends came to 13 bases. The germline CDR1 and CDR2 sequences are SEHNR and FQNEAQ (reference sequence). This CDR3 is 14 amino acids long. The CDR3 DNA follows: TGTGCCAGCAGCTTAGGGAGTCGAACACGCGAGCAGTACTTC. Translating gives CASSLGSRTREQYF.

This clonotype has ten or more counts. The DNA is left out, because the CDR3 cannot be placed on it with certainty; the CDR3 is given as TCRdb lists it. This chain links TRBV12-3 or TRBV12-4 with TRBJ2-7; the D call of TRBD1 is as the table states it, not checked on the DNA. The CDR3 is 13 residues long, ends included. The CDR3 is CASSFWGQGALNF.

The chain uses TRBV5-6 and TRBJ1-1; no reliable D call. The CDR3 covers 12 residues. Looked up from germline, CDR1 is SGHDT and CDR2 is YYEEEE. The V and J ends lost 1 base and 3 bases respectively, with 4 bases between them. As DNA, the CDR3 is TGTGCCAGCAGCTTGAGTTACACTGAAGCTTTCTTT. The encoded protein is CASSLSYTEAFF.